The TCR beta chain under discussion was sequenced for a study of shared clonotypes between healthy human individuals. Notes on this clone: No antigen is known for it.

Overall study findings and caveats: The donor pool, a small one, limited the genetic and exposure-history diversity represented.

Running of the assay took place at deep level. Clones were read by immunoSEQ multiplex PCR, and TCRdb kept only the in-frame ones, dropping some. This sample has 85,000 to 100,000 clones, with over 60% found just once. Germline CDR1 LGHNA, CDR2 YNFKEQ. Trimming stripped 4 bases from V and 1 base from J, with 16 bases between. The CDR3 is 16 residues long. This clonotype was obtained from a man aged 25 to 40 in good health. V and J are TRBV4-2 and TRBJ1-1; D is ambiguous. Source material: memory CD8+ T cells sorted from blood. Indicated subset: CD45RO+ cells pooled with CCR7-negative TemRA cells. The chain's CDR3 is CASSLGMGSSNTEAFF. The CDR3 bases are TGTGCCAGCAGCCTGGGAATGGGCTCGTCGAACACTGAAGCTTTCTTT.